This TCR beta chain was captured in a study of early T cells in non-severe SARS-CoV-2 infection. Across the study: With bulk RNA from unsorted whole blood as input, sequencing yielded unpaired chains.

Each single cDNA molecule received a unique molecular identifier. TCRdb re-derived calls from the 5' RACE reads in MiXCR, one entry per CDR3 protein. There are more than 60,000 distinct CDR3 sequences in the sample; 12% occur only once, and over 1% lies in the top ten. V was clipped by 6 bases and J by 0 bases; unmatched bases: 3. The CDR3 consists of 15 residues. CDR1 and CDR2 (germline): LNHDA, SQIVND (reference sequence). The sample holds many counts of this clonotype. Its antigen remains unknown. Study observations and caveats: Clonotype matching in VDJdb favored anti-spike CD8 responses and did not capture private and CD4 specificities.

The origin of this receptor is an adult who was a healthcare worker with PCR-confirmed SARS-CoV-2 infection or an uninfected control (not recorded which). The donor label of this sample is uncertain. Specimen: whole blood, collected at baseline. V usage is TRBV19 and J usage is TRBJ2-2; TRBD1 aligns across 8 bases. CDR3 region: CASSPGQANTGELFF. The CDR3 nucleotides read TGTGCCAGTAGCCCGGGACAGGCGAACACCGGGGAGCTGTTTTTT.